Many counts were recorded for the clone carrying this TCR beta chain. Its antigen is unknown. This record comes from a study of regulatory T cells in long-lasting Graves disease. The study's findings and limits: TCR diversity in persistent Graves' patients was below that of newly diagnosed ones.

HTBI primers from iRepertoire and Arm-PCR of CDR3 regions yielded the TCR beta libraries. From the multiplex PCR reads, TCRdb called clonotypes with MiXCR, one entry per CDR3 protein. The repertoire holds approximately 540,000 distinct CDR3 sequences, with around 12% as singletons. Time point: newly diagnosed GD, antithyroid drugs for less than 3 months. RNA extracted from PBMCs served as the sequencing template. The data were also submitted as part of a second study, on T cells in Graves' hyperthyroidism and ophthalmopathy.

This specimen consisted of peripheral blood mononuclear cells (PBMCs), obtained at new diagnosis, from a patient treated with antithyroid drugs. The sequence derives from a woman aged 25 to 39 with Graves disease.

The CDR3 sequence: CASTETGTGNEKLFF. The DNA of the CDR3 is TGTGCCAGTACCGAAACCGGGACAGGGAATGAAAAACTGTTTTTT. J is TRBJ1-4 and V is TRBV19; 9 bases agree with TRBD1. V was pared by 7 bases and J by 5 bases, with 8 bases of the junction left unmatched. Germline CDR1 is LNHDA and CDR2 is SQIVND (reference sequence). This CDR3 spans 15 amino acids.